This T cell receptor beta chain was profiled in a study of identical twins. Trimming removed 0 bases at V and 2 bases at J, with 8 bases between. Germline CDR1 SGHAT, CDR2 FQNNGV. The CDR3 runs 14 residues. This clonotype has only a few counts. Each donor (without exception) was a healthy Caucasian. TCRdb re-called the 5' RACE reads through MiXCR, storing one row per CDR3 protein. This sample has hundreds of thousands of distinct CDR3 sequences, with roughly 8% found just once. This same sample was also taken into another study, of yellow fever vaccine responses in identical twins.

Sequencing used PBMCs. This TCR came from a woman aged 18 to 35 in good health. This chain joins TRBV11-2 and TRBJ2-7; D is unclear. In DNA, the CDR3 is TGTGCCAGCAGCTTAGATAGGCAGACCTACGAGCAGTACTTC. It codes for CASSLDRQTYEQYF.